The 26 T cell receptor beta chains listed next were all sequenced from one sample in a study of CD8 T cells in ankylosing spondylitis. Via MiXCR, TCRdb re-called the 5' RACE reads, giving one row per CDR3 protein. The sample holds 130,000 or so distinct CDR3 sequences, more than 6.5% seen once. The sample taken for sequencing was blood, either unsorted or a sorted T cell fraction (not recorded which). The origin of the receptors is a male donor with ankylosing spondylitis or in good health (not recorded which).

This clonotype was counted ten times or more. The chain combines TRBV5-1 with TRBJ2-3; D perhaps matches TRBD2 (5 bases). Germline V gene sequence: CDR1 SGHRS, CDR2 YFSETQ. The CDR3 totals 12 residues. Trimming shortened V by 0 bases and J by 8 bases, and 7 bases separated the two germline ends. Written as DNA, the CDR3 is TGCGCCAGCAGCTTGGACGCGGGTACGCAGTATTTT. Residues: CASSLDAGTQYF.

This clonotype was detected many times. This chain connects TRBV18 to TRBJ2-3; D gene ambiguous. Germline loops: CDR1 KGHSH, CDR2 LQKENI. V shed 2 bases and J shed 3 bases, with 12 bases lying between them. CDR3 length equals 15 residues. CDR3 in DNA: TGTGCCAGCTCACCATTCCCAGTTCCTACAGATACGCAGTATTTT. Its translation is CASSPFPVPTDTQYF.

This clonotype was seen a single time. V gene TRBV5-6 combines with J gene TRBJ2-7, with D possibly TRBD2 on 6 matching bases. V lost 2 bases and J lost 4, with 10 bases in between. Germline CDR1 SGHDT, CDR2 YYEEEE. The CDR3 has 13 amino acids. This CDR3 is CASSFSGRYEQYF. In DNA, the CDR3 is TGTGCCAGCAGCTTTTCGGGGAGGTACGAGCAGTACTTC.

This clonotype was seen many times. The V call is TRBV9, the J call TRBJ2-3; the D is unclear. The germline CDR1 and CDR2 sequences are SGDLS and YYNGEE. The CDR3 is 14 residues long. The V end lost 3 bases, the J end lost 6 bases, and 14 bases lay between the germline ends. The CDR3 region is CASSAMSVSDTQYF. CDR3 coding DNA: TGTGCCAGCAGCGCCATGTCCGTTTCTGATACGCAGTATTTT.

This clonotype appeared a few times. The chain couples TRBV3-1 to TRBJ2-2, with 9 bases aligning to TRBD2. The CDR3 consists of 14 residues. The J segment lost 4 bases and the V segment lost 8 bases, leaving 5 bases of the junction unmatched. Germline V lookup: CDR1 LGHDT, CDR2 YNNKEL (reference sequence). CDR3 in DNA: TGTGCCAGCGGGCTAGCGGGAACCACCGGGGAGCTGTTTTTT. Its protein is CASGLAGTTGELFF.

This clonotype showed up many times. The V and J genes are TRBV6-2 or TRBV6-3 and TRBJ2-5; 8 nucleotides agree with TRBD2. The ends lost 6 bases at V and 4 bases at J; junction bases unmatched: 7. CDR3 length equals 14 residues. Germline V CDR1 and CDR2: MNHEY, SVGEGT. The CDR3, as DNA: TGTGCCAGCAGCTTGCGAGCGGGAGCAGAGACCCAGTACTTC. Translating it yields CASSLRAGAETQYF.

This clonotype appeared many times. V is TRBV7-9 and J is TRBJ1-1; the D is unclear. CDR3 size: 13 residues. Germline V lookup: CDR1 SEHNR, CDR2 FQNEAQ (reference sequence). With 2 bases removed from V and 4 bases from J, the gap between germline ends came to 8 bases. The CDR3 bases are TGTGCCAGCAGCTTAACTCAAGGCACTGAAGCTTTCTTT. Translation gives CASSLTQGTEAFF.

In its sample, this clonotype was seen many times. The gene calls are TRBV25-1 and TRBJ2-1, with D uncertain. There are 10 residues in the CDR3. Germline CDR1 MGHDK, CDR2 SYGVNS. V lost 8 bases and J 5 bases, leaving 4 bases between the germline ends. This CDR3 is CASGNNEQFF. The CDR3 DNA is TGTGCCAGCGGGAACAATGAGCAGTTCTTC.

This clonotype came up many times. The rearrangement links TRBV28 to TRBJ2-1; D remains unclear. The germline V and J ends were trimmed by 7 bases and 7 bases, with 14 bases remaining between them. Germline assignment: CDR1 MDHEN and CDR2 SYDVKM. The CDR3 is made up of 13 amino acids. DNA of the CDR3: TGTGCCAGCAACGGCAGGACCACGAATGAGCAGTTCTTC. It yields the protein CASNGRTTNEQFF.

This clonotype was picked up many times. The chain carries TRBV18 and TRBJ1-1; perhaps TRBD1 as D (6 bases). V was clipped by 3 bases and J by 1 base, with 15 bases between them. The CDR3 has 16 amino acids. Germline loops: CDR1 KGHSH, CDR2 LQKENI. The CDR3 nucleotides are TGTGCCAGCTCACCCGTCCCATTACAGGGGAACACTGAAGCTTTCTTT. Its translation: CASSPVPLQGNTEAFF.

This clonotype was detected ten times or more. This chain joins TRBV12-3 or TRBV12-4 and TRBJ1-1, with a weak D call TRBD1 (5 bases). Trimming cost V 7 bases and J 3 bases, with 12 bases left between them. The CDR3 is 13 amino acids. The CDR3 sequence is CASTGLGDTEAFF. The CDR3 DNA sequence: TGTGCCAGCACTGGTTTGGGGGACACTGAAGCTTTCTTT.

This clonotype was picked up many times. The V call is TRBV9, the J call TRBJ2-7, with TRBD2 matching over 9 bases. V was clipped by 1 base and J by 5 bases; unmatched bases: 7. This CDR3 contains 15 residues. Germline-derived CDR1 and CDR2 are SGDLS and YYNGEE. CDR3 sequence: CASSVRASGMHEQYF. The CDR3 nucleotides are TGTGCCAGCAGCGTAAGGGCTAGCGGGATGCACGAGCAGTACTTC.

This clonotype was seen many times. The chain has TRBV5-1 and TRBJ2-1; D not resolved. The germline V gene encodes CDR1 SGHRS and CDR2 YFSETQ. The CDR3 sequence is 14 residues long. V was cut by 0 bases and J by 7 bases, with 11 bases left in between. Here the CDR3 reads CASSLDSPRNEQFF. The CDR3 DNA follows: TGCGCCAGCAGCTTGGACAGCCCGAGGAATGAGCAGTTCTTC.

The CDR3: CAWWGVPDTQYF. DNA for the CDR3: TGTGCCTGGTGGGGGGTTCCAGATACGCAGTATTTT. The chain combines TRBV2 with TRBJ2-3, with D tentatively TRBD2 (6 bases). The V gene's germline CDR1 is SNHLY and CDR2 FYNNEI. CDR3 length: 12 amino acids. V was trimmed by 11 bases and J by 4 bases, leaving 13 bases between them.

This clonotype was observed at least ten times. V is TRBV5-1 and J is TRBJ2-2; the D gene is possibly TRBD1 (5 bases). The CDR3 has 15 residues. Germline V gives CDR1 SGHRS, CDR2 YFSETQ. The V and J ends lost 4 bases and 0 bases respectively, with 10 bases between them. CDR3 region: CASSEDTTNTGELFF. The CDR3 DNA follows: TGCGCCAGCAGCGAGGACACTACGAACACCGGGGAGCTGTTTTTT.

The gene calls are TRBV7-9 and TRBJ2-1, with 10 bases fitting TRBD2. The V gene's germline CDR1 is SEHNR and CDR2 FQNEAQ (reference sequence). V lost 7 bases, J lost 6 bases, and 6 bases stayed unmatched. This CDR3 contains 14 residues. The CDR3 bases are TGTGCCAGCAACATAGCGGGAGGTGCCAATGAGCAGTTCTTC. It is translated as CASNIAGGANEQFF.

This clonotype has a count of ten or more. This rearrangement joins TRBV6-2 or TRBV6-3 to TRBJ1-1; D gene ambiguous. CDR3 length equals 13 residues. Trimming removed 11 bases from V and 2 bases from J, with 15 bases in between. Germline V gives CDR1 MNHEY, CDR2 SVGEGT. The CDR3 sequence: CAGQTRVNTEAFF. CDR3 nucleotides: TGTGCCGGGCAGACAAGGGTTAACACTGAAGCTTTCTTT.

The table lists this clonotype with many counts. The V call is TRBV27, the J call TRBJ2-6; D is ambiguous. V was clipped by 5 bases and J by 10 bases, with 15 bases between them. The CDR3 runs 14 residues. Germline values: CDR1 MNHEY, CDR2 SMNVEV (reference sequence). The CDR3 loop is CASSPPLQPNVLTF. CDR3 sequence (DNA): TGTGCCAGCAGTCCCCCCCTCCAACCGAACGTCCTGACTTTC.

There are many counts of this clonotype. The chain uses TRBV5-1 and TRBJ2-3; perhaps TRBD1 as D (6 bases). CDR3 length: 15 amino acids. The germline V and J ends were trimmed by 4 bases and 4 bases, with 16 bases remaining between them. The germline V gene encodes CDR1 SGHRS and CDR2 YFSETQ. CDR3: CASSGGHGESDTQYF. In nucleotides, the CDR3 is TGCGCCAGCAGCGGGGGACACGGAGAGTCAGATACGCAGTATTTT. Using reference TRBV5-1 and TRBJ2-3 for the parts outside the CDR3, the full variable domain is KAGVTQTPRYLIKTRGQQVTLSCSPISGHRSVSWYQQTPGQGLQFLFEYFSETQRNKGNFPGRFSGRQFSNSRSEMNVSTLELGDSALYLCASSGGHGESDTQYFGPGTRLTVL.

The sample holds many counts of this clonotype. This chain connects TRBV3-1 to TRBJ1-4; D ambiguous. The CDR3 is made up of 15 amino acids. Trimming removed 1 base at V and 2 bases at J, with 8 bases between. From germline, CDR1 is LGHDT and CDR2 YNNKEL (reference sequence). In DNA form, the CDR3 reads TGTGCCAGCAGCCAAGTTTCGGGGACTAATGAAAAACTGTTTTTT. Protein sequence: CASSQVSGTNEKLFF.

This clonotype was seen ten or more times. The chain uses TRBV9 and TRBJ1-5; D gene unclear. The CDR3 is 12 amino acids. V dropped 3 bases and J dropped 4 bases, with 5 bases sitting between them. Looked up from germline, CDR1 is SGDLS and CDR2 is YYNGEE. This chain's CDR3 is CASSDGNQPQHF. CDR3 sequence (DNA): TGTGCCAGCAGCGACGGGAATCAGCCCCAGCATTTT.

This clonotype was seen repeatedly, ten times or more. The chain links TRBV21-1 to TRBJ2-4; the table gives TRBD2 as D, unverified against the DNA. TRBV21-1 is a documented pseudogene. This CDR3 comprises 15 residues. The CDR3 DNA is TGTGCCAGCAGCAAAGCTAGCGGGAGGGTTTACATTCAGTACTTC. Its translation: CASSKASGRVYIQYF.

This clonotype has at least ten counts. V and J are TRBV12-3 or TRBV12-4 and TRBJ2-6; tentative D call: TRBD2 (5 bases). The CDR3 is 18 amino acids. V gave up 6 bases and J gave up 0 bases, with 18 bases separating them. In DNA, the CDR3 is TGTGCCAGCAGCTCTAGGGTTGACCGGGGCTCTGGGGCCAACGTCCTGACTTTC. Protein: CASSSRVDRGSGANVLTF.

This clonotype was observed many times. The CDR3 nucleotides read TGCAGTGCTACCACCGGGGAGCTGTTTTTT. This encodes CSATTGELFF. The chain employs TRBV20-1 and TRBJ2-2; D is unclear. This CDR3 has 10 residues. Trimming took off 4 bases at V and 4 bases at J, with 1 base between the two ends. Germline assignment: CDR1 DFQATT and CDR2 SNEGSKA (reference sequence).

The sample holds many counts of this clonotype. The V gene is TRBV12-3 or TRBV12-4, the J gene TRBJ1-6; weak D call: TRBD1 (5 bases). The CDR3 loop spans 14 amino acids. V was cut by 6 bases and J by 9 bases, with 15 bases left in between. CDR3 sequence: CASRGTGEGSPLHF. CDR3 nucleotides: TGTGCCAGCAGGGGGACGGGAGAGGGTTCACCCCTCCACTTT.

This clonotype was recorded many times. The chain employs TRBV7-9 and TRBJ2-3, with D perhaps matching TRBD1 or TRBD2 (7 bases each). Germline CDR1 and CDR2: SEHNR and FQNEAQ (reference sequence). V lost 5 bases and J 1 base, leaving 13 bases between the germline ends. The CDR3 extends over 15 amino acids. The CDR3 region is CASSAGGVGTDTQYF. The CDR3 DNA reads as TGTGCCAGCAGCGCAGGGGGGGTTGGCACAGATACGCAGTATTTT.